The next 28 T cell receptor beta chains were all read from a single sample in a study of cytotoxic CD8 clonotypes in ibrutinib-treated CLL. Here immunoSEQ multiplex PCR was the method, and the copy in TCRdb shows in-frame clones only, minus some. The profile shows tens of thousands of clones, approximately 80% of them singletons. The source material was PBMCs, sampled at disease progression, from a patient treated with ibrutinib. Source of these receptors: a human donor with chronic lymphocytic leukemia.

CDR3 protein: CASRGISDEQFF. The CDR3 DNA reads TGTGCCAGCCGTGGGATTAGCGATGAGCAGTTCTTC. The V gene is TRBV7-6, the J gene TRBJ2-1; possibly TRBD2 for D (5 bases). Trimming pared 8 bases from V and 8 bases from J, leaving 13 bases between. The CDR3 spans 12 residues. CDR1 is SGHVS, CDR2 FNYEAQ, per germline.

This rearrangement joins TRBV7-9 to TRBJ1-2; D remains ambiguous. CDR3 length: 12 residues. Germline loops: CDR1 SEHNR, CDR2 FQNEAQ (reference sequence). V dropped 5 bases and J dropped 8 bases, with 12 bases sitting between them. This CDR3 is CASSPMAGGYTF. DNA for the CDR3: TGTGCCAGCAGCCCCATGGCAGGCGGCTACACCTTC.

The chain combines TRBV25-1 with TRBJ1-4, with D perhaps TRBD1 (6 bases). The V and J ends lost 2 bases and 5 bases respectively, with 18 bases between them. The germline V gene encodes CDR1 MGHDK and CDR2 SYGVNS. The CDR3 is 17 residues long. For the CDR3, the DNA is TGTGCCAGCAGTGAACCTCCGCGGGACACCAGCAATGAAAAACTGTTTTTT. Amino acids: CASSEPPRDTSNEKLFF.

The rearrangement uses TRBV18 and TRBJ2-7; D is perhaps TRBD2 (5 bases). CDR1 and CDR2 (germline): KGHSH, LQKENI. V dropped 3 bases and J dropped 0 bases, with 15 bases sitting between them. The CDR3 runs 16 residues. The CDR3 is CASSPSTAEFSYEQYF. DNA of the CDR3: TGTGCCAGCTCACCGTCTACAGCGGAATTCTCCTACGAGCAGTACTTC.

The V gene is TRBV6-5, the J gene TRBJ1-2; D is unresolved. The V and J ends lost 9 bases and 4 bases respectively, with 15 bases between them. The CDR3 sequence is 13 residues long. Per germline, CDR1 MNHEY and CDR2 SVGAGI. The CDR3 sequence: CASSVGGFYGYTF. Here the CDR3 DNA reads TGTGCCAGTTCCGTCGGCGGTTTCTATGGCTACACCTTC.

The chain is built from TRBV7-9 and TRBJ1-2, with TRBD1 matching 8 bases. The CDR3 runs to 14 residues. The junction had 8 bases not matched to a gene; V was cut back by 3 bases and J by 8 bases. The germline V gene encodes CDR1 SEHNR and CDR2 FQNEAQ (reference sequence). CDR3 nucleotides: TGTGCCAGCAGCTTTGGGACAGGTCCGTGGGGCTACACCTTC. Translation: CASSFGTGPWGYTF. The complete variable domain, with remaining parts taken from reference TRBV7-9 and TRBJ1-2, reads DTGVSQNPRHKITKRGQNVTFRCDPISEHNRLYWYRQTLGQGPEFLTYFQNEAQLEKSRLLSDRFSAERPKGSFSTLEIQRTEQGDSAMYLCASSFGTGPWGYTFGSGTRLTVV.

The CDR3 region has the DNA TGTGCCAGCAGCAAGGGACAGGGGATGACTGGCTACACCTTC. Amino acid sequence: CASSKGQGMTGYTF. J is TRBJ1-2 and V is TRBV5-6; 10 bases fit TRBD1. V lost 4 bases and J lost 7; bases outside the gene matches: 7. This CDR3 has 14 amino acids. Germline V gene data show CDR1 as SGHDT and CDR2 as YYEEEE.

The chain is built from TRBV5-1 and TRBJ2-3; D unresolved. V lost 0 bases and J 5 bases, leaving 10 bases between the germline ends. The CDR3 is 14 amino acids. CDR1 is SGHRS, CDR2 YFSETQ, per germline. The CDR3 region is CASSLGPLGDTQYF. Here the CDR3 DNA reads TGCGCCAGCAGCTTGGGACCGCTTGGAGATACGCAGTATTTT.

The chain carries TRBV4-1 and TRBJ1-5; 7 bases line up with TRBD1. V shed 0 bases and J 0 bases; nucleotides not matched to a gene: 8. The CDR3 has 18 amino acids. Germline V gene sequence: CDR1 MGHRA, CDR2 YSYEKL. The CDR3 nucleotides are TGCGCCAGCAGCCAAGATTTAGGAGGGGGCGGTAGCAATCAGCCCCAGCATTTT. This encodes CASSQDLGGGGSNQPQHF.

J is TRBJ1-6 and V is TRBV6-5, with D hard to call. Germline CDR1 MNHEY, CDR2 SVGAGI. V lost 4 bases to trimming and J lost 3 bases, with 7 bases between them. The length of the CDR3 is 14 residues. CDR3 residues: CASSWADYNSPLHF. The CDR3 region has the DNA TGTGCCAGCAGTTGGGCTGACTATAATTCACCCCTCCACTTT.

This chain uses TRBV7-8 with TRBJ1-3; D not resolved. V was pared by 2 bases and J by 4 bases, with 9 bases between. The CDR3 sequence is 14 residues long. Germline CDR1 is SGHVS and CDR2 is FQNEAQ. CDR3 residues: CASSLIGDGNTIYF. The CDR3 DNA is TGTGCCAGCAGCTTAATTGGAGACGGAAACACCATATATTTT.

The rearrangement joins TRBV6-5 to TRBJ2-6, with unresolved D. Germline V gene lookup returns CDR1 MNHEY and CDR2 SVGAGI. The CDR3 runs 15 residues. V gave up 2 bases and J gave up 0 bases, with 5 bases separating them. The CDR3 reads CASSYQFSGANVLTF. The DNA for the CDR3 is TGTGCCAGCAGTTACCAGTTCTCTGGGGCCAACGTCCTGACTTTC.

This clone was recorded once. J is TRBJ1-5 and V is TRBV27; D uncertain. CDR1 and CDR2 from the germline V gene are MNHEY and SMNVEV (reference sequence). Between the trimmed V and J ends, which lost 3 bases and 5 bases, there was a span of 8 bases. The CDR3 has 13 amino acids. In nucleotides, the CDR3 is TGTGCCAGCAGTTTTGCACGTTATCAGCCCCAGCATTTT. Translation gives CASSFARYQPQHF.

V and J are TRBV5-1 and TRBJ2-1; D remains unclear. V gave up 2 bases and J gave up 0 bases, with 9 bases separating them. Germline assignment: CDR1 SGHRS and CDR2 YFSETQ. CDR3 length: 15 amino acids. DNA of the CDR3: TGCGCCAGCAGCTTAATGGGAAGCTCCTACAATGAGCAGTTCTTC. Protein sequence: CASSLMGSSYNEQFF.

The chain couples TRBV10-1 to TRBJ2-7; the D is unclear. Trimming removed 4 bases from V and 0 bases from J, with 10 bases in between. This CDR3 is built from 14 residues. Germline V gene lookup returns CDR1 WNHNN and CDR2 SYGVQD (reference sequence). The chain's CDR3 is CASSGTVNSYEQYF. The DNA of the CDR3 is TGCGCCAGCAGTGGGACGGTCAACTCCTACGAGCAGTACTTC.

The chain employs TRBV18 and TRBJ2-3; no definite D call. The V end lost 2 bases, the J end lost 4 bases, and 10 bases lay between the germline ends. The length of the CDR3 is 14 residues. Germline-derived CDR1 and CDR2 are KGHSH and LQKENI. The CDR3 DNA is TGTGCCAGCTCACCAGACTTGTACCCAGATACGCAGTATTTT. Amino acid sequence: CASSPDLYPDTQYF.

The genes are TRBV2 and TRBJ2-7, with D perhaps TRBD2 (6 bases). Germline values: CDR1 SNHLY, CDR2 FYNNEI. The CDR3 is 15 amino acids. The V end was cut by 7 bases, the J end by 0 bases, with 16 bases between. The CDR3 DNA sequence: TGTGCCAGCAATAGGCGGGACGAACTCTCCTACGAGCAGTACTTC. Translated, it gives CASNRRDELSYEQYF. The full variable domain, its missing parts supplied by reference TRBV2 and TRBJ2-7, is EPEVTQTPSHQVTQMGQEVILRCVPISNHLYFYWYRQILGQKVEFLVSFYNNEISEKSEIFDDQFSVERPDGSNFTLKIRSTKLEDSAMYFCASNRRDELSYEQYFGPGTRLTVT.

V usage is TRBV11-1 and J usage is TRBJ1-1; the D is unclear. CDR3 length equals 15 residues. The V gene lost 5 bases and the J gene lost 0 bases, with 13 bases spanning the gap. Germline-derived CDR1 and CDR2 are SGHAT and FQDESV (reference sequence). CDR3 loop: CASSPPLDLNTEAFF. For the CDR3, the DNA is TGTGCCAGCAGCCCCCCCCTCGATCTGAACACTGAAGCTTTCTTT.

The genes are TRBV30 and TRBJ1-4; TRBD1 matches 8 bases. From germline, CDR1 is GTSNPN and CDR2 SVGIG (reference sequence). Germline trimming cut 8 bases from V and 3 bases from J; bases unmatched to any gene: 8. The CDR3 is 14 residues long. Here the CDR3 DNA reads TGTGCCAGTACAGGGGGTTGGGCTAATGAAAAACTGTTTTTT. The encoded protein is CASTGGWANEKLFF. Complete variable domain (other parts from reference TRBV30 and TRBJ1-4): SQTIHQWPATLVQPVGSPLSLECTVEGTSNPNLYWYRQAAGRGLQLLFYSVGIGQISSEVPQNLSASRPQDRQFILSSKKLLLSDSGFYLCASTGGWANEKLFFGSGTQLSVL.

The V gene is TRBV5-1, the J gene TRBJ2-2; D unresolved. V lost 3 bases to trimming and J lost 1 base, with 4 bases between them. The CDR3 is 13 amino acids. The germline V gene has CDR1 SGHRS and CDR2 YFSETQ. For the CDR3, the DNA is TGCGCCAGCAGCTCTGGGAACACCGGGGAGCTGTTTTTT. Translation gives CASSSGNTGELFF.

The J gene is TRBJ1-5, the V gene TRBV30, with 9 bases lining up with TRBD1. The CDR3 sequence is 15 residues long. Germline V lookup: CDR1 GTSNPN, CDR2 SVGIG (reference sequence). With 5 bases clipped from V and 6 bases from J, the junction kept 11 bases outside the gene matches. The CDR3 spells CAWGTGGAGRQPQHF. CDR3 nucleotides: TGTGCCTGGGGTACAGGGGGCGCCGGCCGTCAGCCCCAGCATTTT.

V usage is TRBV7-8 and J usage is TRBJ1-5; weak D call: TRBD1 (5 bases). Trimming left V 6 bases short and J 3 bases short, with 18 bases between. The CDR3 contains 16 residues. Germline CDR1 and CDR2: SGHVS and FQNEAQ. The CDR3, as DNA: TGTGCCAGCAGTCTAGGGTCGGGGGTCTACAATCAGCCCCAGCATTTT. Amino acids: CASSLGSGVYNQPQHF.

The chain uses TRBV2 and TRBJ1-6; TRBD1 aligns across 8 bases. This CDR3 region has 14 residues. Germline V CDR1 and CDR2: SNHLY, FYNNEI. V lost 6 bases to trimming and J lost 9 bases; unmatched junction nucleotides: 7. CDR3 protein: CASRAGTGVSPLHF. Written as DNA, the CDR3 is TGTGCCAGCAGGGCCGGGACAGGTGTTTCACCCCTCCACTTT.

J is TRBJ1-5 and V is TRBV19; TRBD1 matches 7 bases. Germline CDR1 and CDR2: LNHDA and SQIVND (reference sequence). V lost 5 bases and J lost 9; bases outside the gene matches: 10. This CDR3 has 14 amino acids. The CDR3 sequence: CASSAGGPVVPQHF. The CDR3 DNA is TGTGCCAGTAGTGCAGGGGGGCCGGTGGTGCCCCAGCATTTT.

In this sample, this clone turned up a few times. The CDR3 loop reads CASSLARGQANTEAFF. CDR3 in DNA: TGTGCCAGCAGCTTAGCCAGGGGGCAGGCGAACACTGAAGCTTTCTTT. This chain links TRBV7-9 with TRBJ1-1; 8 bases are a match to TRBD1. The CDR3 consists of 16 residues. V trimming: 0 bases; J trimming: 1 base; junction bases outside the gene matches: 4. CDR1 is SEHNR, CDR2 FQNEAQ, per germline (reference sequence).

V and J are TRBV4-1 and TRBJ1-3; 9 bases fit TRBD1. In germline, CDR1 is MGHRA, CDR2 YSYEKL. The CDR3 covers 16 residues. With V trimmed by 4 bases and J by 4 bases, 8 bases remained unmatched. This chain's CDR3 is CASSLGQGAWGNTIYF. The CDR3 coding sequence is TGCGCCAGCAGCCTGGGACAGGGAGCATGGGGAAACACCATATATTTT.

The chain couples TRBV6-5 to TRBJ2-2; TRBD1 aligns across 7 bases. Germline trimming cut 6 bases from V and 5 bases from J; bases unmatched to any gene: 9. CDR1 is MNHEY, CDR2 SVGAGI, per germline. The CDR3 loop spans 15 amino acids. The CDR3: CASSQAGGRTGELFF. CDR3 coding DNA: TGTGCCAGCAGCCAGGCAGGGGGAAGGACCGGGGAGCTGTTTTTT.

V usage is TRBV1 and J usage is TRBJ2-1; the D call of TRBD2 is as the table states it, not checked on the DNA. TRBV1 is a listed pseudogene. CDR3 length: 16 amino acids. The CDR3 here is CTSSLLASGGGYEQFF. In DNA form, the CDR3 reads TGCACCAGCAGCCTCTTGGCTAGCGGGGGTGGTTATGAGCAGTTCTTC.